This entry concerns a single T cell receptor beta chain. Its antigen is not yet known. No base qualities exist here, and no much larger clone lies one base off it. These data belong to a study of TIL therapy for anti-PD-1-resistant metastatic lung cancer (dated by TCRdb to the early 2020s). Describing the broader study: Tumors were collected before any PD-1/PD-L1 blockade, after which patients were given nivolumab, and patients who progressed were given lymphodepletion, an infusion of expanded TIL and IL-2. Enrolled patients had a median age of around 56 years (range roughly 35-85) and a median tumor PD-L1 proportion score of around 6%. T cell receptor beta sequencing of tumor and peripheral blood served to follow clonotypes across the tumor, the expanded TIL product, and serial blood samples. The cohort was predominantly lung adenocarcinoma, with several EGFR-mutant and two ALK-rearranged tumors, and half of patients were current or former smokers. A median non-synonymous tumor mutation burden of about 1.6 mutations per megabase was determined across the cohort by whole-exome sequencing. Broader findings and caveats from the paper: Generalizability was limited because the cohort was highly selected, with more treatment-naive, never-smoker and oncogene-addicted patients included than is typical. The study protocol defined all tumor marker inferences as exploratory. Clonotypes from the infused TIL partially replaced the baseline peripheral repertoire and then declined over months, and persistence showed no apparent association with response.

TCR beta CDR3 regions were amplified from genomic DNA with the immunoSEQ v3 hsTCRB kit using bias-controlled multiplex PCR. TCR libraries were sequenced on an Illumina NextSeq 500 to some 1.8 million read pairs for survey level or roughly 5-6.5 million for deep level. The paper's data handling went like this. V, D and J genes were assigned, non-productive sequences were removed, and clonality was reported by immunoSEQ Analyzer software. Repertoires were compared by productive Simpson clonality and by the Morisita overlap index of productive TRB rearrangements between infused TIL and blood. For each clone in blood, the absolute clonotype count was estimated by multiplying the lymphocyte count by the CD3+ fraction and by the clone's productive frequency. As stored in TCRdb, this immuneACCESS dataset retains in-frame rearrangements with V and J assigned. A fraction of the clones does not appear; measured against another copy, unresolved V genes explain less than half of the discrepancy, and the remainder lacks a known reason. The V and J calls and clone size were taken over from that table, and D and trimming were inferred from the DNA. A total of more than 35,000 clones appear in this sample, about 70% of them only once. The top ten constitute roughly 6.1% of the sample.

V loses 4 bases, J loses 0 bases, and the germline ends lie 6 bases apart. The CDR3 goes from the cysteine to the phenylalanine over 13 residues. Only the CDR3 region is kept as DNA, spanning 39 bases read in frame from base 1. Looking up the germline V gene yields CDR1 ENHRY and CDR2 SYGVKD. The time point label of this sample denotes: pre-treatment sample, taken before nivolumab and TIL therapy. A phase I trial run at two centers enrolled adults with stage 4 NSCLC between 2017 and early 2020. The samples were obtained from a phase I trial that was single-arm and open-label and tested tumor-infiltrating lymphocyte therapy combined with nivolumab in advanced non-small cell lung cancer. Mononuclear cells from blood collected in EDTA tubes were isolated on a Ficoll gradient and snap-frozen as pellets, and DNA was then extracted using a Qiagen mini-prep kit.

The sample in question was blood, obtained at baseline. The sequence was obtained from a person aged 25 to 85 with non-small cell lung cancer. The V and J genes are TRBV10-3 and TRBJ2-5; no D gene call is confident. This receptor has the CDR3 CAISVWNQETQYF. The nucleotides are TGTGCCATCAGTGTCTGGAACCAAGAGACCCAGTACTTC.